The 17 T cell receptor beta chains below were found in one sample sequenced in a study of blood T cells in healthy people across ages. For the second PCR, which ran for about 7 to 11 cycles, a sample-barcoded 5' primer and a J-beta primer mix were used. TCRdb independently ran MiXCR on the 5' RACE reads; one entry per CDR3 protein. The table has some 790,000 distinct CDR3 sequences, more than 25% seen once. Material for sequencing was blood. The receptors were gathered from a woman older than 75 in good health.

V and J are TRBV6-5 and TRBJ1-1; 11 bases are a match to TRBD1. In germline, CDR1 is MNHEY, CDR2 SVGAGI. The CDR3 has 14 residues. V lost 4 bases, J lost 6 bases, and 4 bases stayed unmatched. The CDR3: CASSSRTGGSEAFF. CDR3 nucleotide sequence: TGTGCCAGCAGTTCCCGGACAGGGGGCTCTGAAGCTTTCTTT.

In this sample, this clonotype turned up many times. Here the CDR3 DNA reads TGTGCCAGCAGCCCCGGCGGGGGCAGGGGAGATACAAATGAGCAGTTCTTC. Protein sequence: CASSPGGGRGDTNEQFF. The V and J genes are TRBV11-3 and TRBJ2-1; a possible D gene is TRBD2 (7 bases). V gave up 5 bases and J gave up 7 bases, with 24 bases separating them. The germline gives CDR1 SGHNT, CDR2 YENEEA. The CDR3 is 17 amino acids.

This sequence joins TRBV12-1 and TRBJ1-1; the table's D call TRBD1 went unverified against the DNA. TRBV12-1 is noted as a pseudogene. CDR3 length: 18 amino acids. CDR3 coding DNA: TGTGCCAGCAGCTTTGCGCCCTCTAAGACAGGGGAGAACACTGAAGCTTTCTTT. Translation gives CASSFAPSKTGENTEAFF.

This clonotype has more than one count but fewer than ten. The V and J genes are TRBV10-3 and TRBJ2-1, with D uncertain. Germline V gives CDR1 ENHRY, CDR2 SYGVKD. This CDR3 comprises 13 residues. Between the trimmed V and J ends, which lost 4 bases and 6 bases, there was a span of 10 bases. The CDR3 DNA follows: TGTGCCATCAGTGGCCCGAAAAGCAATGAGCAGTTCTTC. Residues: CAISGPKSNEQFF.

A word on this clonotype: A single base separates this from a much larger clone, so it may be a read error. The chain employs TRBV7-8 and TRBJ2-1, with D maybe TRBD2 (6 bases). Germline V CDR1 and CDR2: SGHVS, FQNEAQ. The CDR3 runs to 13 residues. Between the trimmed V and J ends, which lost 7 bases and 6 bases, there was a span of 13 bases. The chain's CDR3 is CASTETSSNEQFF. The DNA for the CDR3 is TGTGCCAGCACCGAAACTAGCTCCAATGAGCAGTTCTTC.

As concerns this clonotype: A clone one base away is much larger, so this may be a read error. The chain recombines TRBV7-2 with TRBJ2-5; TRBD2 matches at 7 bases. CDR3 length: 15 residues. CDR1 is SGHTA and CDR2 is FQGNSA in the germline V gene. The V and J ends lost 5 bases and 2 bases, in that order; junction bases with no gene match: 8. CDR3 nucleotides: TGTGCCAGCAGCGACCGAGCGGGGCTTCAAGAGACCCAGTACTTC. This sequence encodes CASSDRAGLQETQYF.

Many counts were recorded for this clonotype. The CDR3 region is CSATAKNSNQPQHF. As DNA, the CDR3 is TGCAGTGCTACGGCAAAAAATAGCAATCAGCCCCAGCATTTT. The chain combines TRBV20-1 with TRBJ1-5; unclear D gene. The CDR3 consists of 14 residues. The germline V and J ends were trimmed by 4 bases and 0 bases, with 10 bases remaining between them. The germline gives CDR1 DFQATT, CDR2 SNEGSKA (reference sequence).

The rearrangement joins TRBV30 to TRBJ1-1; unclear D gene. The CDR3 is 13 amino acids. From germline, CDR1 is GTSNPN and CDR2 SVGIG (reference sequence). V was cut by 4 bases and J by 1 base, with 10 bases left in between. The CDR3 DNA reads TGTGCCTGGATTCAGAAATCGAACACTGAAGCTTTCTTT. Amino acid sequence: CAWIQKSNTEAFF.

Many counts were recorded for this clonotype. The chain links TRBV10-3 to TRBJ2-5; 12 bases fit TRBD2. The CDR3 runs 15 residues. The germline gives CDR1 ENHRY, CDR2 SYGVKD. Trimming at V came to 8 bases and at J to 1 base, leaving 5 bases not matched to a gene. The CDR3 spells CAIGILAGGQETQYF. The DNA of the CDR3 is TGTGCCATCGGGATACTAGCGGGGGGCCAAGAGACCCAGTACTTC.

The chain links TRBV12-3 or TRBV12-4 to TRBJ2-7; tentative D call: TRBD1 (5 bases). The V gene lost 1 base and the J gene lost 5 bases, with 12 bases spanning the gap. The CDR3 is 14 residues long. The CDR3 nucleotides are TGTGCCAGCAGTTTAGGTGGCAGGGCCAACGAGCAGTACTTC. Its protein is CASSLGGRANEQYF.

This clonotype was seen repeatedly, ten times or more. The V gene is TRBV12-3 or TRBV12-4, the J gene TRBJ2-6; D may be TRBD2 (6 bases). Trimming shortened V by 5 bases and J by 2 bases, and 10 bases separated the two germline ends. The CDR3 contains 15 residues. The CDR3 DNA reads as TGTGCCAGCAGTCCCCGGGGGACTGGGGCCAACGTCCTGACTTTC. Translated, it gives CASSPRGTGANVLTF.

This clonotype appeared many times. The rearrangement uses TRBV20-1 and TRBJ2-1; 10 bases match TRBD1. This CDR3 contains 15 residues. With V trimmed by 6 bases and J by 8 bases, 13 bases remained unmatched. Germline values: CDR1 DFQATT, CDR2 SNEGSKA (reference sequence). CDR3 in amino acids: CSALEGQGFSDEQFF. For the CDR3, the DNA is TGCAGTGCCTTAGAGGGACAGGGGTTTAGCGATGAGCAGTTCTTC.

The sample holds many counts of this clonotype. The chain has TRBV27 and TRBJ2-7, with 7 bases fitting TRBD1. Looked up from germline, CDR1 is MNHEY and CDR2 is SMNVEV (reference sequence). This CDR3 has 13 amino acids. Trimming removed 7 bases from V and 2 bases from J; junction bases left unmatched: 5. The CDR3: CASKGQRAYEQYF. CDR3 coding DNA: TGTGCCAGCAAGGGACAGAGAGCCTACGAGCAGTACTTC.

Turning to this clonotype: A much larger clone is a single base away; this may be a read error. The chain links TRBV5-5 to TRBJ2-5; TRBD2 matches 11 bases. The germline V gene encodes CDR1 SGHKS and CDR2 YYEKEE (reference sequence). The CDR3 runs 16 residues. The CDR3 sequence: CASSLGLAGRQEAQYF. DNA of the CDR3: TGTGCCAGCAGCTTGGGACTAGCGGGGCGTCAAGAGGCCCAGTACTTC.

Ten or more counts support this clonotype. The CDR3 DNA is TGTGCCAGCAGCCTCGGGGACGGGGGGTACACTGAAGCTTTCTTT. Amino acids: CASSLGDGGYTEAFF. This chain uses TRBV12-3 or TRBV12-4 with TRBJ1-1; TRBD1 is a possible D gene (5 bases). The CDR3 has 15 amino acids. V was clipped by 6 bases and J by 3 bases, with 17 bases between them.

As for this clonotype: A much larger clone differs by one base, so this may be a read error. The CDR3 bases are TGTGCCAGCAGCTTTAGCGGGGGACCCACAGATACGCAGGATTTT. It translates to CASSFSGGPTDTQDF. V is TRBV7-2 and J is TRBJ2-3; TRBD2 matches at 9 bases. The CDR3 consists of 15 residues. Per the germline V gene, CDR1 is SGHTA and CDR2 is FQGNSA.

The rearrangement uses TRBV7-2 and TRBJ2-5, with 9 bases lining up with TRBD1. The CDR3 spans 15 residues. The V gene end was trimmed by 4 bases and the J gene end by 11 bases; junction bases not matched to a gene: 14. The V gene's germline CDR1 is SGHTA and CDR2 FQGNSA. Here the CDR3 reads CASSSDRGTYNEQYF. CDR3 nucleotide sequence: TGTGCCAGCAGCTCCGACAGGGGGACCTACAATGAGCAGTACTTC.